The source of this T cell receptor beta chain is a study of identical twins. TCRdb reprocessed the 5' RACE reads via MiXCR and lists one record per CDR3 protein. The table includes 550,000 to 800,000 distinct CDR3 sequences, just over 7% detected once. CDR1 and CDR2 from the germline V gene are LGHDT and YNNKEL (reference sequence). The CDR3 spans 14 residues. The V end lost 2 bases, the J end lost 2 bases, and 7 bases lay between the germline ends. Separately, the same data were catalogued under a study of yellow fever vaccine responses in identical twins.

The sequencing input was PBMCs. This receptor was obtained from a young woman in good health. The chain carries TRBV3-1 and TRBJ2-1; D may correspond to TRBD1 or TRBD2 (5 bases each). This chain's CDR3 is CASSQMGAYNEQFF. The DNA for the CDR3 is TGTGCCAGCAGCCAAATGGGGGCCTACAATGAGCAGTTCTTC.